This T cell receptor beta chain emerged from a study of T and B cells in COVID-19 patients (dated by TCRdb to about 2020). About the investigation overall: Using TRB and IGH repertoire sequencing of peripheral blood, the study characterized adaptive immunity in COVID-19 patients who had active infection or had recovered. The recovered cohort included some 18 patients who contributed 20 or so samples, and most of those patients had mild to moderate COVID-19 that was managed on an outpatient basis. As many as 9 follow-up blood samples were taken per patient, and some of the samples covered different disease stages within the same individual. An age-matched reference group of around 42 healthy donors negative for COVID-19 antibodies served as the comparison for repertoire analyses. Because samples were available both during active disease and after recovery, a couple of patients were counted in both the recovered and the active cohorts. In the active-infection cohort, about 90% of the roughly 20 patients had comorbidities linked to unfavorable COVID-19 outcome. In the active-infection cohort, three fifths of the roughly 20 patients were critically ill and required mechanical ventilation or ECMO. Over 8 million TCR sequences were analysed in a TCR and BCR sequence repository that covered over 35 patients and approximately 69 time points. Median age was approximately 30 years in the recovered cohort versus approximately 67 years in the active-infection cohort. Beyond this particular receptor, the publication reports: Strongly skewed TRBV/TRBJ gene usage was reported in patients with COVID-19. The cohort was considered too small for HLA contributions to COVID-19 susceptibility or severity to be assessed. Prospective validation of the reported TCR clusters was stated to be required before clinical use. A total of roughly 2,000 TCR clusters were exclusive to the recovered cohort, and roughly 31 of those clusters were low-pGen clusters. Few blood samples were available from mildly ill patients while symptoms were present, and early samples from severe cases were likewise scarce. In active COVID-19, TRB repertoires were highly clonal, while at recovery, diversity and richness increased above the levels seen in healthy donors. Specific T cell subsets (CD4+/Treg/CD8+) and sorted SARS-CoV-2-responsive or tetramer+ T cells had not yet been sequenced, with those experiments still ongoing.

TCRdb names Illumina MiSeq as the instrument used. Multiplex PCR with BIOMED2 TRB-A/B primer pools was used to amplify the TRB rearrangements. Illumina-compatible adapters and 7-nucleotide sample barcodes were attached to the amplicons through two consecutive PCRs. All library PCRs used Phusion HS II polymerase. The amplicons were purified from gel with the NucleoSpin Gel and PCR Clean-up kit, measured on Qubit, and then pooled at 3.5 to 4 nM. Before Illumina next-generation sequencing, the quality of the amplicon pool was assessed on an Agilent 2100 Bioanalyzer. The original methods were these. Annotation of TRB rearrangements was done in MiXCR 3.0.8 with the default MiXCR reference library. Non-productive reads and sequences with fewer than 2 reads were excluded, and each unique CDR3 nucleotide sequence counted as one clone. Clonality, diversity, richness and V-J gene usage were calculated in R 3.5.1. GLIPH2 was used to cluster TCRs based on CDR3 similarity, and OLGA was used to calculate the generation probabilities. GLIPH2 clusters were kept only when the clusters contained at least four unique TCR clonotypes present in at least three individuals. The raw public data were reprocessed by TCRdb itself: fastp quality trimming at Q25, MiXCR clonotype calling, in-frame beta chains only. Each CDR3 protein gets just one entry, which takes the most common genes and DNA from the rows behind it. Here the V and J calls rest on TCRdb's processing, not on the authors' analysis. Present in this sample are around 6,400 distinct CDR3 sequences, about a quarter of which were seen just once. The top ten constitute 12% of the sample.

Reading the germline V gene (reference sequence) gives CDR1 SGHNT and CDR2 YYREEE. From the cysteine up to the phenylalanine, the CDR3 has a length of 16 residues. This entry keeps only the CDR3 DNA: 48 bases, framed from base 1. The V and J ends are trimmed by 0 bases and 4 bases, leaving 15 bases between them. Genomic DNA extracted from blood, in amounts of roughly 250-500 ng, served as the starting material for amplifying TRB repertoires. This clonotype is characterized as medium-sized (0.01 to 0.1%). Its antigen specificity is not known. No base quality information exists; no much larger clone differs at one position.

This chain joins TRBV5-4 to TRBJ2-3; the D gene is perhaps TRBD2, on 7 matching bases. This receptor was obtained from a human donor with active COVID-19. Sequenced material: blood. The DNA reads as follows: TGTGCCAGCAGCTTGGGGGGGGGGGCCCCTGCAGATACGCAGTATTTT. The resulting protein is CASSLGGGAPADTQYF.